This T cell receptor (beta chain) was found in a study of T cells in Graves' hyperthyroidism and ophthalmopathy. About the study: The authors collected peripheral blood at initial diagnosis, before any treatment.

This clonotype was counted ten times or more. No antigen is known for it. The CDR3 consists of 14 residues. Germline-derived CDR1 and CDR2 are SGHAT and FQDESV (reference sequence). V lost 5 bases and J 3 bases, leaving 13 bases between the germline ends. Study conclusions and caveats: A 13 V-J model separated ophthalmopathy from stable hyperthyroidism.

RNA transcripts served as the template for amplifying TCR beta CDR3 regions. The primer set for the first-round RT-PCR of the TCR CDR3 was HTBI. One entry per CDR3 protein, called by TCRdb with MiXCR from the multiplex PCR reads. This table has around 180,000 distinct CDR3 sequences, approximately 17% appearing once. Recently diagnosed hyperthyroidism of less than 2 months' duration affected patients aged 18 to 65. The PBMCs studied were ones that came from 10 ml fresh peripheral blood. The chain links TRBV11-1 to TRBJ1-1; D might be TRBD1 (6 bases). The sequence came from a woman aged 50 to 60 with Graves' hyperthyroidism. Material: blood. CDR3 nucleotides: TGTGCCAGCAGCGTACAGGGCGCTGACACTGAAGCTTTCTTT. Translated: CASSVQGADTEAFF.